This T cell receptor beta chain was profiled in a study of T-cell reconstitution after alpha-beta-depleted transplantation in children. About this clonotype itself: Its target is unknown.

A TCRbeta library incorporating unique molecular identifiers was prepared. Each CDR3 protein is one row after TCRdb ran MiXCR on the PCR reads. In the table there are about 200,000 distinct CDR3 sequences, about a sixth of which are singletons. The CDR3 is 14 amino acids. V lost 6 bases, J lost 5 bases, and 6 bases stayed unmatched. The germline V gene has CDR1 DFQATT and CDR2 SNEGSKA (reference sequence). Findings and caveats of the study: About two months after transplant, alpha-beta T cells reportedly came from several hundred expanded graft clones. T-cell numbers and diversity one year post-transplant derived largely from freshly generated T cells. Surviving recipient T cells and thymic progenitors produced the high day-60 TCRbeta diversity seen in some patients.

This receptor was taken from a male patient between 2 and 10 years old who had a stem cell transplant for acute lymphoblastic leukemia, so the T cells may come from the graft donor. The material sequenced was PBMCs, mostly from graft donor cells, taken 360 days after TCRalphabeta/CD19-depleted stem cell transplant. This rearrangement joins TRBV20-1 to TRBJ2-2; 10 bases map to TRBD1. Here the CDR3 reads CSAEGTGVTGELFF. CDR3 DNA sequence: TGCAGTGCAGAAGGGACAGGGGTAACCGGGGAGCTGTTTTTT.